The source of this T cell receptor (beta chain) is a study of T cells in Graves' hyperthyroidism and ophthalmopathy. Subjects with ophthalmopathy showed a Clinical Activity Score no lower than 3, a NOSPECS grade no lower than 4, and a duration shorter than 3 months. Diagnoses used clinical symptoms, serum thyroxine and TRAb, thyroid ultrasound and orbital computed tomography. Losses at the gene ends were 3 bases for V and 5 bases for J; bases not matched to a gene: 15. Germline lookup yields CDR1 MGHRA and CDR2 YSYEKL. This CDR3 contains 18 residues. Regarding the study as a whole: Model predictions of ophthalmopathy came a median approximately 6 months before onset.

The TCR beta CDR3 regions underwent amplification using RNA transcripts as the source. First-round RT-PCR with HTBI primers amplified the TCR CDR3 region. In TCRdb, the multiplex PCR reads were re-called with MiXCR into one record per CDR3 protein. In the table there are about 520,000 distinct CDR3 sequences, around 22% of which are singletons. This clonotype was found many times. Antigen: not known. Material: blood. V usage is TRBV4-1 and J usage is TRBJ2-5, with TRBD2 matching over 10 bases. The TCR originated in a woman in her twenties or thirties with Graves' ophthalmopathy. DNA of the CDR3: TGCGCCAGCAGCCATACCGGGACTAGCGTTTTACAAGGGGAGACCCAGTACTTC. Translating it yields CASSHTGTSVLQGETQYF.